The rows below give T cell receptor beta chains drawn from one sample of a study of Tregs in tolerant kidney transplant recipients. Sequencing used immunoSEQ multiplex PCR; TCRdb keeps in-frame clones, though not all of them. The sample holds thousands of clones, roughly a third seen once. Their antigens remain unidentified. This specimen consisted of CD8+ T cells from blood cultured with allogeneic cells, obtained before the transplant. The receptors were gathered from a human patient who received a combined kidney and bone marrow transplant. Each CDR3 is given with its conserved first and last residue. D genes are given only for firm matches. A clone size is listed for some rows: how often the clone was seen (once, few, many), or a class if it is expanded.

few	TRBV27	TRBD2	TRBJ2-1	CASSLLLAGGPSHREQFF
NA	TRBV30	TRBD1	TRBJ1-2	CACVQGLAYGYTF
NA	TRBV7-9	NA	TRBJ2-1	CASSWGRYNEQFF
NA	TRBV5-4	TRBD1	TRBJ1-1	CASSPGQEYNTEAFF
few	TRBV30	TRBD1	TRBJ2-7	CAWHPDREVYEQYF
few	TRBV27	NA	TRBJ1-2	CASRSGAQGYTF
NA	TRBV27	TRBD2	TRBJ2-3	CASSSLRVAGIYTQYF
few	TRBV5-1	TRBD2	TRBJ2-1	CASSLIAGSSYNEQFF
NA	TRBV29-1	NA	TRBJ2-2	CSVVRDTGELFF
few	TRBV29-1	NA	TRBJ2-1	CSVDNSPNEQFF
NA	TRBV4-3	TRBD2	TRBJ2-7	CASSQVAGVSYEQYF
NA	TRBV11-1	NA	TRBJ2-3	CASSLSENPGVDTQYF
medium-sized	TRBV11-3	TRBD2	TRBJ2-1	CASSSREGLYNEQFF
NA	TRBV7-3	TRBD2	TRBJ2-1	CASSPSGGATDEQFF
NA	TRBV7-9	TRBD2	TRBJ2-3	CASSADGLAPGDTQYF
few	TRBV11-3	NA	TRBJ2-7	CASSKNRDWALVEQYF
few	TRBV7-8	TRBD1	TRBJ2-7	CASSLPRGLALANYEQYF
NA	TRBV11-3	TRBD2	TRBJ2-2	CASSLALLAGNTGELFF
NA	TRBV4-2	TRBD2	TRBJ2-5	CASSQVEAGGFKETQYF
NA	TRBV4-1	TRBD1	TRBJ1-1	CASSLGQGGPEAFF
few	TRBV7-3	NA	TRBJ1-2	CASSFYRAPSSPNYGYTF
few	TRBV6-5	NA	TRBJ2-5	CASSSAGTPGETQYF
NA	TRBV11-3	NA	TRBJ2-1	CASSPRFWDEQFF
medium-sized	TRBV27	NA	TRBJ1-5	CASRPQGVNQPQHF
medium-sized	TRBV6-5	NA	TRBJ2-7	CASSYKTAVPQYF
NA	TRBV7-3	NA	TRBJ2-1	CASSPFTGNEQFF
NA	TRBV5-4	NA	TRBJ1-1	CASSQGGPEAFF
NA	TRBV4-2	TRBD2	TRBJ2-5	CASSPAGTSAGETQYF
NA	TRBV10-3	TRBD2	TRBJ2-3	CAISESVAGVTDTQYF
few	TRBV27	TRBD2	TRBJ2-3	CASSLILAGGVTDTQYF
NA	TRBV7-2	TRBD2	TRBJ2-7	CASRFLAGGPYEQYF
NA	TRBV29-1	NA	TRBJ2-2	CSVRGDGELFF
NA	TRBV7-9	TRBD2	TRBJ2-5	CASSLRGSETQYF
NA	TRBV28	TRBD1	TRBJ2-7	CASTPTGLPYEQYF
few	TRBV6-5	NA	TRBJ1-2	CASSPSLRGYGYTF
NA	TRBV11-3	NA	TRBJ2-2	CASSPARGGTGELFF
NA	TRBV27	NA	TRBJ2-7	CASSWGQGYEQYF
NA	TRBV2	NA	TRBJ2-7	CASRDTRPNPYF
NA	TRBV27	TRBD2	TRBJ2-3	CASRLRIAGDRTDTQYF
NA	TRBV5-1	NA	TRBJ2-7	CASSPTGVPSYEQYF
many	TRBV6-5	NA	TRBJ1-2	CASSTGGGYGYTF
NA	TRBV7-9	TRBD1	TRBJ2-7	CASSFGVQGASNYEQYF
few	TRBV7-1	TRBD1	TRBJ2-7	CASTLGQATSMYF
few	TRBV7-2	NA	TRBJ2-7	CASSSDAWAKYF
NA	TRBV14	NA	TRBJ2-3	CASSLLKSAGAQYF
medium-sized	TRBV4-1	TRBD1	TRBJ1-6	CASSQDASQGGSPLHF
NA	TRBV11-3	TRBD2	TRBJ2-1	CASSPPSGNEQFF
few	TRBV19	TRBD1	TRBJ1-5	CASKVLFVRGREPQHF
medium-sized	TRBV7-9	NA	TRBJ1-3	CASSHPGGTKPSGNTIYF
few	TRBV4-2	NA	TRBJ1-2	CASSQGGGVDHQPNYGYTF
few	TRBV11-2	TRBD2	TRBJ2-1	CASRRLAGEHNEQFF
NA	TRBV27	TRBD2	TRBJ2-7	CASSVLADGTGEQYF
medium-sized	TRBV5-4	NA	TRBJ2-7	CASSFGKSYEQYF